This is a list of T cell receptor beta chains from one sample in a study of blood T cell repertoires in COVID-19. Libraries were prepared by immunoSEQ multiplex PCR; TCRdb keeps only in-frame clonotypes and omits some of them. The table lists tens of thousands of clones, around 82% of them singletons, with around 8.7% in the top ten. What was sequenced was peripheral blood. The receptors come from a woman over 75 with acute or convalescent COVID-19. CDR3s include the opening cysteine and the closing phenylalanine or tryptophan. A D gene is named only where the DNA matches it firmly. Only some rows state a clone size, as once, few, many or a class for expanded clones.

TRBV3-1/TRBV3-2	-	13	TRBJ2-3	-	TGTGCCAGCAGCCGGCTAATCCAGGGTACGCAGTATTTT	CASSRLIQGTQYF
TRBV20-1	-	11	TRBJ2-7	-	TGCAGTGCTGATATAGCCTACGAGCAGTACTTC	CSADIAYEQYF
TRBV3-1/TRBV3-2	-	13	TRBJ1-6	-	TGTGCCAGCAGCCAGGGCAGAGACTCACCCCTCCACTTT	CASSQGRDSPLHF
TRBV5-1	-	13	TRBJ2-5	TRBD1	TGCGCCAGCAGCCCGGGACAGGGGGAGACCCAGTACTTC	CASSPGQGETQYF
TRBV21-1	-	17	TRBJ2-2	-	TGTGCCAGCAGCACGCGGGACAGGGCCTGGCATGCCGGGGAGCTGTTTTTT	CASSTRDRAWHAGELFF
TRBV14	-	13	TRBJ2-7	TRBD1	TGTGCCAGCAGCCCGACAGGGGGCTACGAGCAGTACTTC	CASSPTGGYEQYF
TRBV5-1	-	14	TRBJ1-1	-	TGCGCCAGCAGCTTGATAGGGAGAGGCACTGAAGCTTTCTTT	CASSLIGRGTEAFF
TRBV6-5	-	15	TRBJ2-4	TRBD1	TGTGCCAGCAGGCCTACAGGGGGCGCCAAAAACATTCAGTACTTC	CASRPTGGAKNIQYF
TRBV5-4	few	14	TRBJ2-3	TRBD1	TGTGCCAGCAGCCGGGACAGGTTGCCAGATACGCAGTATTTT	CASSRDRLPDTQYF
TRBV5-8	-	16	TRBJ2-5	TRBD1	TGTGCCAGCAGCCCAAGAATTACAGGGGGCGGAGAGACCCAGTACTTC	CASSPRITGGGETQYF
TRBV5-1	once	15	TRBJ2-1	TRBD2	TGCGCCAGCAGCTTTAAAGCGGGAGCACCCAATGAGCAGTTCTTC	CASSFKAGAPNEQFF
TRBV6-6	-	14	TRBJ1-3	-	TGTGCCAGCAGTTTCAAAGCGTCTGGAAACACCATATATTTT	CASSFKASGNTIYF
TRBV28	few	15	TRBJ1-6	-	TGTGCCAGCAGAGAGGCGGGGGCGCGGAATTCACCCCTCCACTTT	CASREAGARNSPLHF
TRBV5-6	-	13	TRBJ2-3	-	TGTGCCAGCAGCTTGTATAGCACAGATACGCAGTATTTT	CASSLYSTDTQYF
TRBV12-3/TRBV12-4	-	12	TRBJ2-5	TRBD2	TGTGCCAGCAGGATAGCGGGAGAGACCCAGTACTTC	CASRIAGETQYF
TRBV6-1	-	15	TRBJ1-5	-	TGTGCCAGCAGTGAAGCGCGAGCAGGGAATCAGCCCCAGCATTTT	CASSEARAGNQPQHF
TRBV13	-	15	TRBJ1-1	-	TGTGCCAGCAGCCCCAAAACAGGGCCGAACACTGAAGCTTTCTTT	CASSPKTGPNTEAFF
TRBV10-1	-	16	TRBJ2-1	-	TGCGCCCCCAAGGGAGGAGATCTCAGCTCCTACAATGAGCAGTTCTTC	CAPKGGDLSSYNEQFF